A single sample is the source of the 22 T cell receptor beta chains below, sequenced in a study of OX40 agonist ivuxolimab in advanced cancers. Clones were sequenced by immunoSEQ multiplex PCR, and TCRdb holds only the in-frame ones, with some missing. The data contain some 35,000 clones, roughly 80% of them seen just once; the ten biggest clones take up about an eighth. The sequencing here drew on CD4+ or CD8+ T cells sorted from blood, taken in a trial of the OX40 agonist ivuxolimab. Receptor source: an adult with an advanced solid tumor such as melanoma, head and neck, liver or kidney cancer.

The genes are TRBV5-5 and TRBJ2-2; D ambiguous. Germline CDR1 is SGHKS and CDR2 is YYEKEE (reference sequence). CDR3 length equals 13 residues. V was pared by 0 bases and J by 7 bases, with 7 bases between. CDR3 sequence: CASSLGGYGELFF. In DNA, the CDR3 is TGTGCCAGCAGCTTGGGGGGTTACGGGGAGCTGTTTTTT.

This chain uses TRBV28 with TRBJ1-2; weak D call: TRBD1 (5 bases). Germline V CDR1 and CDR2: MDHEN, SYDVKM. The V end was cut by 2 bases, the J end by 7 bases, with 17 bases between. The CDR3 covers 15 residues. In DNA form, the CDR3 reads TGTGCCAGCAGTTTAAATGGGCAGGGCTTAGGTGGCTACACCTTC. Amino acids: CASSLNGQGLGGYTF.

The chain recombines TRBV27 with TRBJ2-7; D is perhaps TRBD2 (7 bases). The germline V gene encodes CDR1 MNHEY and CDR2 SMNVEV (reference sequence). The V end was cut by 6 bases, the J end by 3 bases, with 15 bases between. The CDR3 extends over 14 amino acids. The CDR3 DNA reads TGTGCCAGCAGCCAATGGGGGGGCTTCTACGAGCAGTACTTC. Protein sequence: CASSQWGGFYEQYF.

The chain carries TRBV7-7 and TRBJ2-1, with 7 positions matching TRBD2. V lost 1 base to trimming and J lost 2 bases; unmatched junction nucleotides: 8. CDR1 SSHAT and CDR2 FNYEAQ come from the germline V gene (reference sequence). The CDR3 loop spans 17 amino acids. In DNA, the CDR3 is TGTGCCAGCAGCTTAGTGGGTGGACTAGGGGCCTACAATGAGCAGTTCTTC. It translates to CASSLVGGLGAYNEQFF. Variable domain in full (rest from reference TRBV7-7 and TRBJ2-1): GAGVSQSPRYKVTKRGQDVTLRCDPISSHATLYWYQQALGQGPEFLTYFNYEAQPDKSGLPSDRFSAERPEGSISTLTIQRTEQRDSAMYRCASSLVGGLGAYNEQFFGPGTRLTVL.

This clone is a singleton in its sample. The V call is TRBV6-6, the J call TRBJ2-5, with 9 bases fitting TRBD1. The J call may be wrong; the DNA end is better matched by TRBJ2-7. Germline assignment: CDR1 MNHNY and CDR2 SVGAGI (reference sequence). This CDR3 is built from 13 residues. The CDR3 DNA reads as TGTGCCAGCACCCAGGGGACAGGGCACGAGCAGTACTTC. Translated, it gives CASTQGTGHEQYF.

This clone turned up a few times. This chain connects TRBV6-7 to TRBJ2-3; 8 positions agree with TRBD2. TRBV6-7 is an ORF; its function is uncertain. V shed 7 bases and J 1 base; nucleotides not matched to a gene: 7. CDR3 length: 15 residues. In DNA, the CDR3 is TGTGCCAGCATCTCAGCGGGAGTGGGCACAGATACGCAGTATTTT. It encodes CASISAGVGTDTQYF.

This sequence joins TRBV27 and TRBJ2-6; 9 bases align to TRBD1. The V gene end was trimmed by 7 bases and the J gene end by 0 bases; junction bases not matched to a gene: 7. This CDR3 is built from 17 residues. The germline V gene has CDR1 MNHEY and CDR2 SMNVEV (reference sequence). CDR3 region: CASTTGQGGSGANVLTF. CDR3 bases: TGTGCCAGCACCACGGGACAGGGCGGCTCTGGGGCCAACGTCCTGACTTTC.

CDR3 bases: TGTGCCAGCAGTTCCGGGACCGCTAGCAATCAGCCCCAGCATTTT. This translates into CASSSGTASNQPQHF. The chain uses TRBV7-9 and TRBJ1-5, with D possibly matching TRBD1 (5 bases). CDR1 is SEHNR and CDR2 is FQNEAQ in the germline V gene (reference sequence). Between the trimmed V and J ends, which lost 6 bases and 0 bases, there was a span of 12 bases. CDR3 length: 15 amino acids. Complete variable domain (other parts from reference TRBV7-9 and TRBJ1-5): DTGVSQNPRHKITKRGQNVTFRCDPISEHNRLYWYRQTLGQGPEFLTYFQNEAQLEKSRLLSDRFSAERPKGSFSTLEIQRTEQGDSAMYLCASSSGTASNQPQHFGDGTRLSIL.

The chain has TRBV18 and TRBJ1-2, with D unclear. This CDR3 is 16 amino acids long. The V and J ends lost 3 bases and 4 bases respectively, with 18 bases between them. Germline V gene sequence: CDR1 KGHSH, CDR2 LQKENI. CDR3 region: CASSPEGGGIGYGYTF. The CDR3 DNA follows: TGTGCCAGCTCACCTGAGGGAGGAGGAATCGGCTATGGCTACACCTTC.

The rearrangement links TRBV7-9 to TRBJ2-1; 11 nucleotides agree with TRBD1. V was clipped by 10 bases and J by 8 bases; unmatched bases: 4. The V gene's germline CDR1 is SEHNR and CDR2 FQNEAQ (reference sequence). The CDR3 consists of 12 residues. The CDR3 nucleotides read TGTGCCACCGGACAGGGGGCTTATGAGCAGTTCTTC. Translation gives CATGQGAYEQFF. Combining the CDR3 with reference TRBV7-9 and TRBJ2-1 gives the whole variable domain DTGVSQNPRHKITKRGQNVTFRCDPISEHNRLYWYRQTLGQGPEFLTYFQNEAQLEKSRLLSDRFSAERPKGSFSTLEIQRTEQGDSAMYLCATGQGAYEQFFGPGTRLTVL.

This clone was picked up a small number of times. The chain has TRBV2 and TRBJ2-1; 7 nucleotides agree with TRBD1. With V trimmed by 9 bases and J by 0 bases, 5 bases remained unmatched. The CDR3 loop spans 14 amino acids. Germline assignment: CDR1 SNHLY and CDR2 FYNNEI. The CDR3 DNA follows: TGTGCCAGAAGTCGACAGGGCTCCTACAATGAGCAGTTCTTC. Protein sequence: CARSRQGSYNEQFF.

V and J are TRBV14 and TRBJ2-5, with 15 bases matching TRBD2. CDR3 size: 17 residues. CDR1 is SGHDN and CDR2 is FVKESK in the germline V gene. Losses at the gene ends were 4 bases for V and 1 base for J; bases not matched to a gene: 4. The CDR3 DNA is TGTGCCAGCAGCCTGGGGACTAGCGGGAGGATCCAAGAGACCCAGTACTTC. It encodes CASSLGTSGRIQETQYF. Full variable domain (outside the CDR3, taken from reference TRBV14 and TRBJ2-5): EAGVTQFPSHSVIEKGQTVTLRCDPISGHDNLYWYRRVMGKEIKFLLHFVKESKQDESGMPNNRFLAERTGGTYSTLKVQPAELEDSGVYFCASSLGTSGRIQETQYFGPGTRLLVL.

This clone was counted a single time. This sequence joins TRBV27 and TRBJ2-3; TRBD2 agrees at 13 bases. Germline V CDR1 and CDR2: MNHEY, SMNVEV (reference sequence). CDR3 length: 18 residues. Unmatched junction bases numbered 13, after V lost 4 bases and J lost 6 bases. CDR3 bases: TGTGCCAGCAGTTCCCTCTCCACTAGCGGGAGGGTTTTTGATACGCAGTATTTT. Its translation: CASSSLSTSGRVFDTQYF.

V gene TRBV5-5 combines with J gene TRBJ2-6, with 14 positions matching TRBD2. V trimming: 4 bases; J trimming: 3 bases; junction bases outside the gene matches: 3. The CDR3 is 17 residues long. Germline V CDR1 and CDR2: SGHKS, YYEKEE (reference sequence). In DNA form, the CDR3 reads TGTGCCAGCAGCAAGGGACTAGCGGGAGATGGGGCCAACGTCCTGACTTTC. It is translated as CASSKGLAGDGANVLTF.

This sequence joins TRBV5-1 and TRBJ2-2, with D possibly matching TRBD1 (6 bases). The CDR3 consists of 14 residues. In germline, CDR1 is SGHRS, CDR2 YFSETQ. With 4 bases removed from V and 4 bases from J, the gap between germline ends came to 11 bases. The CDR3 spells CASSETGFTGELFF. CDR3 bases: TGCGCCAGCAGCGAGACAGGTTTCACCGGGGAGCTGTTTTTT.

The chain is built from TRBV6-1 and TRBJ2-2; a weak D match, TRBD2 (6 bases). Per the germline V gene, CDR1 is MNHNS and CDR2 is SASEGT. With 6 bases removed from V and 2 bases from J, the gap between germline ends came to 10 bases. The CDR3 contains 14 residues. The DNA of the CDR3 is TGTGCCAGCAGGTCGGGACTTAACACCGGGGAGCTGTTTTTT. The encoded protein is CASRSGLNTGELFF.

The chain carries TRBV5-1 and TRBJ1-2; unclear D gene. Deletions cut 4 bases from V and 1 base from J, with 17 bases between. The germline gives CDR1 SGHRS, CDR2 YFSETQ. This CDR3 is 16 amino acids long. The CDR3 DNA follows: TGCGCCAGCAGCCCTTTCAGAGGCATCTTTAACTATGGCTACACCTTC. It specifies CASSPFRGIFNYGYTF. Supplemented by reference TRBV5-1 and TRBJ1-2, the full variable domain reads KAGVTQTPRYLIKTRGQQVTLSCSPISGHRSVSWYQQTPGQGLQFLFEYFSETQRNKGNFPGRFSGRQFSNSRSEMNVSTLELGDSALYLCASSPFRGIFNYGYTFGSGTRLTVV.

This clone was detected only once. The chain is built from TRBV6-6 and TRBJ2-7; possible D gene TRBD1, 5 bases. The CDR3 runs to 16 residues. Trimming took off 5 bases at V and 0 bases at J, with 17 bases between the two ends. In germline, CDR1 is MNHNY, CDR2 SVGAGI (reference sequence). CDR3 DNA sequence: TGTGCCAGCAGTACCACAGGTAGGGGAAGCTCCTACGAGCAGTACTTC. Protein product: CASSTTGRGSSYEQYF.

There are a few counts of this clone. V is TRBV4-1 and J is TRBJ1-2; a weak D match, TRBD1 (6 bases). The CDR3 is 15 amino acids. Trimming removed 4 bases at V and 0 bases at J, with 12 bases between. Germline values: CDR1 MGHRA, CDR2 YSYEKL. The CDR3 DNA is TGCGCCAGCAGCCCTGGTTGGGGGCCTAACTATGGCTACACCTTC. It specifies CASSPGWGPNYGYTF.

The chain employs TRBV19 and TRBJ1-5; 7 bases agree with TRBD1. The trim removed 6 bases at V and 3 bases at J, leaving 5 bases unmatched. Germline V CDR1 and CDR2: LNHDA, SQIVND (reference sequence). CDR3 size: 14 residues. CDR3 coding DNA: TGTGCCAGTAGGGCAGGGGGTGTCAATCAGCCCCAGCATTTT. The encoded protein is CASRAGGVNQPQHF.

This rearrangement joins TRBV30 to TRBJ2-1, with D unclear. V was clipped by 1 base and J by 11 bases, with 9 bases between them. The CDR3 is made up of 11 amino acids. CDR1 and CDR2 (germline): GTSNPN, SVGIG (reference sequence). The CDR3 sequence: CAWSDELKQFF. The CDR3 region has the DNA TGTGCCTGGAGTGATGAGTTGAAGCAGTTCTTC.

The rearrangement joins TRBV2 to TRBJ2-1; D uncertain. The length of the CDR3 is 11 residues. V was pared by 8 bases and J by 7 bases, with 9 bases between. The germline gives CDR1 SNHLY, CDR2 FYNNEI. The CDR3 region has the DNA TGTGCCAGCCAGGAACGGAATGAGCAGTTCTTC. Amino acids: CASQERNEQFF.